A selection of T cell receptor beta chains follows, all from one sample in a study of blood T cell repertoires in COVID-19. Clones were sequenced by immunoSEQ multiplex PCR, and TCRdb holds only the in-frame ones, with some missing. The table has under 550,000 clones, 70% to 90% seen once. The specimen was peripheral blood. The receptor source for this set is a man younger than 35 with COVID-19, enrolled during active disease. Both conserved end residues are part of each CDR3. D genes are given only for firm matches. Clone size is not always given. Where it is, it says once, few, many or a class for expanded clones.

D gene | clone size | J gene | V gene | CDR3 DNA | CDR3 protein
NA | NA | TRBJ1-5 | TRBV18 | TGTGCCAGCTCACCAATCACCGGGAGCAATCAACCCCAGCATTTT | CASSPITGSNQPQHF
TRBD2 | NA | TRBJ2-1 | TRBV27 | TGTGCCAGCAGTTTTAGGCTAGCGGGGCCTAGTGAGCAGTTCTTC | CASSFRLAGPSEQFF
TRBD2 | NA | TRBJ2-5 | TRBV7-9 | TGTGCCAGCAGCCTCCTAGCGGTTCAAGAGACCCAGTACTTC | CASSLLAVQETQYF
NA | NA | TRBJ1-2 | TRBV5-4 | TGTGCCAGCAGCTTGACTGCAGGGGACTATGGCTACACCTTC | CASSLTAGDYGYTF
NA | once | TRBJ2-2 | TRBV13 | TGTGCCAGCAGCTTACGGAACACCGGGGAGCTGTTTTTT | CASSLRNTGELFF
NA | NA | TRBJ1-3 | TRBV5-5 | TGTGCCAGCAGCTGGGACACTCCTCGAGAACGGTCTGGAAACACCATATATTTT | CASSWDTPRERSGNTIYF
TRBD1 | once | TRBJ2-1 | TRBV18 | TGTGCCAGCTCACCCCCGGGACAGGGCTACAATGAGCAGTTCTTC | CASSPPGQGYNEQFF
NA | NA | TRBJ2-1 | TRBV20-1 | TGCAGTGCTAGAAGGGGCAATGAGCAGTTCTTC | CSARRGNEQFF
NA | NA | TRBJ2-7 | TRBV2 | TGTGCCACCACATCGACAGAGACCTACGAGCAGTACTTC | CATTSTETYEQYF
NA | few | TRBJ2-7 | TRBV6-6 | TGTGCCAGCAGTTACTCGACAGCCTACGAGCAGTACTTC | CASSYSTAYEQYF
NA | NA | TRBJ1-4 | TRBV30 | TGTGCCTGGAGTGTAGGTTTTCGGGGGGCGAGCGAAAAACTGTTTTTT | CAWSVGFRGASEKLFF
NA | NA | TRBJ2-2 | TRBV3-1/TRBV3-2 | TGTGCCAGCAGCCATACCACAGGGTTCGCCGGGGAGCTGTTTTTT | CASSHTTGFAGELFF
TRBD2 | NA | TRBJ2-4 | TRBV7-2 | TGTGCCAGCAGCATCGTAGCGGGAGCTACCAAAAACATTCAGTACTTC | CASSIVAGATKNIQYF
TRBD2 | NA | TRBJ2-3 | TRBV11-2 | TGTGCCAGCAGCTTCTCGACTAGCGTTACAGATACGCAGTATTTT | CASSFSTSVTDTQYF
TRBD1 | NA | TRBJ2-7 | TRBV27 | TGTGCCAGCAGGGCGCCGGGACAGACCTACGAGCAGTACTTC | CASRAPGQTYEQYF
NA | NA | TRBJ2-4 | TRBV5-1 | TGCGCCAGCAGCTTTAACAGTGGAAACATTCAGTACTTC | CASSFNSGNIQYF
NA | NA | TRBJ1-1 | TRBV5-1 | TGCGCCAGCAGCTTTCGAGGACAGCCTAACACTGAAGCTTTCTTT | CASSFRGQPNTEAFF
TRBD2 | NA | TRBJ2-7 | TRBV6-1 | TGTGCCAGCAGTGAGGCCCCGGGGGGGCCAGGGGCGCAGTACTTC | CASSEAPGGPGAQYF
NA | few | TRBJ2-7 | TRBV30 | TGTGCCTGGAGTACACAGGGCTACGAGCAGTACTTC | CAWSTQGYEQYF
TRBD1 | NA | TRBJ1-1 | TRBV2 | TGTGCCAGCAGTCGGACAGGGGGCATATCTGAAGCTTTCTTT | CASSRTGGISEAFF
NA | NA | TRBJ1-5 | TRBV27 | TGTGCCAGCAACCCATACGGGGGTAGCAATCAGCCCCAGCATTTT | CASNPYGGSNQPQHF
TRBD2 | NA | TRBJ2-1 | TRBV11-2 | TGTGCCAGCAGCTTCTTGGCGGTAGCGGGAGGGGTCAATGAGCAGTTCTTC | CASSFLAVAGGVNEQFF
TRBD2 | NA | TRBJ2-5 | TRBV5-1 | TGCGCCAGCAGCCCCCTCCCGGGGGGACAAGAGACCCAGTACTTC | CASSPLPGGQETQYF
TRBD1 | NA | TRBJ2-7 | TRBV5-1 | TGCGCCAGCAGTCCGGGACAGAGCTACGAGCAGTACTTC | CASSPGQSYEQYF
NA | NA | TRBJ2-7 | TRBV27 | TGTGCCAGCAGTTTGACTATCCCCATTTACGAGCAGTACTTC | CASSLTIPIYEQYF
TRBD1 | NA | TRBJ1-3 | TRBV2 | TGTGCCAGCAGTGAAACCCGGACAGGGGTCAACACCATATATTTT | CASSETRTGVNTIYF
TRBD1 | NA | TRBJ1-6 | TRBV5-4 | TGTGCCAGCAGCTGGACAGGGGACAATTCACCCCTCCACTTT | CASSWTGDNSPLHF
NA | NA | TRBJ1-5 | TRBV19 | TGTGCCAGCCGAAAGGGGGTGGGTGATAGCAATCAGCCCCAGCATTTT | CASRKGVGDSNQPQHF
TRBD1 | NA | TRBJ1-2 | TRBV10-3 | TGTGCCATCAGTACAGGGGGCCGCAACTATGGCTACACCTTC | CAISTGGRNYGYTF
NA | once | TRBJ2-3 | TRBV4-2 | TGTGCCAGCAGCCAAGCGGGCCTAGCAAAAGATACGCAGTATTTT | CASSQAGLAKDTQYF
NA | once | TRBJ2-7 | TRBV5-1 | TGCGCCAGCAGACGGACAGACTCCTACGAGCAGTACTTC | CASRRTDSYEQYF
TRBD2 | NA | TRBJ2-7 | TRBV10-3 | TGTGCCATCACCAAGCGGCAGGGGACTAGCGGGAGCTACGAGCAGTACTTC | CAITKRQGTSGSYEQYF
NA | NA | TRBJ1-3 | TRBV6-6 | TGTGCCAGCAGGGACGGGAGAAACACCATATATTTT | CASRDGRNTIYF
NA | NA | TRBJ2-2 | TRBV4-2 | TGTGCCAGCAGCCAAGATTTCGGACTAAATACCGGGGAGCTGTTTTTT | CASSQDFGLNTGELFF
NA | NA | TRBJ2-3 | TRBV10-2 | TGCGCCAGCAGTGAAGGCCGGACTTCTAGCACAGATACGCAGTATTTT | CASSEGRTSSTDTQYF
TRBD2 | NA | TRBJ2-1 | TRBV5-1 | TGCGCCAGCAGCTTCGGGGGACTAGCGGGATACAATGAGCAGTTCTTC | CASSFGGLAGYNEQFF
NA | NA | TRBJ1-1 | TRBV12-3/TRBV12-4 | TGTGCCAGCAGTCCGGACAGTACTGAAGCTTTCTTT | CASSPDSTEAFF
TRBD2 | NA | TRBJ2-7 | TRBV29-1 | TGCAGCGTTGAGACTAGCGGATACGAGCAGTACTTC | CSVETSGYEQYF
NA | NA | TRBJ1-1 | TRBV10-1 | TGCGCCAGCAGTACAGACCCGCGCACTGAAGCTTTCTTT | CASSTDPRTEAFF
NA | NA | TRBJ2-5 | TRBV5-8 | TGTGCCAGCAGCTTCGTCTTTAGCGAGGCGACCCAGTACTTC | CASSFVFSEATQYF
TRBD2 | NA | TRBJ2-7 | TRBV9 | TGTGCCAGCAGCGTAGGAGGACTAGCGGGGGCGGGTGAGCAGTACTTC | CASSVGGLAGAGEQYF
NA | NA | TRBJ1-5 | TRBV6-1 | TGTGCCAGCAGTGAAGTGGGGGGAAATCAGCCCCAGCATTTT | CASSEVGGNQPQHF
TRBD2 | NA | TRBJ2-1 | TRBV5-1 | TGCGCCAGCAGCGCCTTAACTAGCGGGGGGCACAATGAGCAGTTCTTC | CASSALTSGGHNEQFF
NA | NA | TRBJ1-5 | TRBV15 | TGTGCCACCAGCAGAGATTGGACAGATAGCAATCAGCCCCAGCATTTT | CATSRDWTDSNQPQHF
TRBD2 | once | TRBJ2-1 | TRBV9 | TGTGCCAGCAGCCCGGGGGGGAGCACCTACAATGAGCAGTTCTTC | CASSPGGSTYNEQFF
NA | NA | TRBJ1-3 | TRBV19 | TGTGCCAGTAGTCCGGACAAGGGAAACACCATATATTTT | CASSPDKGNTIYF
NA | NA | TRBJ1-6 | TRBV5-5 | TGTGCCAGCAGCTTGGTGGGGCAACACATTAATTCACCCCTCCACTTT | CASSLVGQHINSPLHF
NA | NA | TRBJ2-2 | TRBV6-5 | TGTGCCAGCACCGCCCAGCGAAGGAACACCGGGGAGCTGTTTTTT | CASTAQRRNTGELFF
NA | NA | TRBJ2-7 | TRBV23-1 | TGCGCCAGCAGTCAACCGGCTGGGGGGGCTTCGCCCCCGGGAGGCTACGAGCAGTACTTC | CASSQPAGGASPPGGYEQYF
TRBD1 | NA | TRBJ2-7 | TRBV29-1 | TGCAGCGTAGGACAGGGGGTGGGCTACGAGCAGTACTTC | CSVGQGVGYEQYF
NA | once | TRBJ1-6 | TRBV4-1 | TGCGCCAGCAGCCAAGAACCAGGGCCCAATAATTCACCCCTCCACTTT | CASSQEPGPNNSPLHF
NA | NA | TRBJ2-7 | TRBV9 | TGTGCCAGCAGCCCAGGATCGGACACCAACTACGAGCAGTACTTC | CASSPGSDTNYEQYF
TRBD2 | NA | TRBJ2-1 | TRBV14 | TGTGCCAGCAGCCAAGTATTTGGGGTAGCGGGAGTAGGTGAGCAGTTCTTC | CASSQVFGVAGVGEQFF